This TCR beta chain derives from a study of T cells in Graves' hyperthyroidism and ophthalmopathy. Study-wide background: Before any treatment, at initial diagnosis, peripheral blood was collected. Study results and caveats: The model forecast ophthalmopathy, anticipating it by a median around 6.5 months before onset.

The trim removed 4 bases at V and 2 bases at J, leaving 7 bases unmatched. The CDR3 is 15 residues long. Germline lookup yields CDR1 MDHEN and CDR2 SYDVKM. Uncontrolled infection, other autoimmune disease, pregnancy or lactation barred patients from enrollment. This clonotype showed up many times. Its antigen remains unknown. RNA transcripts provided the source from which TCR beta CDR3 regions were amplified. With the HTBI primer set, the TCR CDR3 went through a first round of RT-PCR. TCRdb reprocessed the multiplex PCR reads via MiXCR and lists one record per CDR3 protein. The data show around 690,000 distinct CDR3 sequences, roughly 17% seen once.

The chain couples TRBV28 to TRBJ2-7; TRBD1 aligns across 8 bases. Source material: blood. This clonotype originated in a man over 45 with Graves' hyperthyroidism. CDR3 sequence: CASSSVDRAPYEQYF. CDR3 nucleotide sequence: TGTGCCAGCAGTTCGGTGGACAGGGCGCCCTACGAGCAGTACTTC.